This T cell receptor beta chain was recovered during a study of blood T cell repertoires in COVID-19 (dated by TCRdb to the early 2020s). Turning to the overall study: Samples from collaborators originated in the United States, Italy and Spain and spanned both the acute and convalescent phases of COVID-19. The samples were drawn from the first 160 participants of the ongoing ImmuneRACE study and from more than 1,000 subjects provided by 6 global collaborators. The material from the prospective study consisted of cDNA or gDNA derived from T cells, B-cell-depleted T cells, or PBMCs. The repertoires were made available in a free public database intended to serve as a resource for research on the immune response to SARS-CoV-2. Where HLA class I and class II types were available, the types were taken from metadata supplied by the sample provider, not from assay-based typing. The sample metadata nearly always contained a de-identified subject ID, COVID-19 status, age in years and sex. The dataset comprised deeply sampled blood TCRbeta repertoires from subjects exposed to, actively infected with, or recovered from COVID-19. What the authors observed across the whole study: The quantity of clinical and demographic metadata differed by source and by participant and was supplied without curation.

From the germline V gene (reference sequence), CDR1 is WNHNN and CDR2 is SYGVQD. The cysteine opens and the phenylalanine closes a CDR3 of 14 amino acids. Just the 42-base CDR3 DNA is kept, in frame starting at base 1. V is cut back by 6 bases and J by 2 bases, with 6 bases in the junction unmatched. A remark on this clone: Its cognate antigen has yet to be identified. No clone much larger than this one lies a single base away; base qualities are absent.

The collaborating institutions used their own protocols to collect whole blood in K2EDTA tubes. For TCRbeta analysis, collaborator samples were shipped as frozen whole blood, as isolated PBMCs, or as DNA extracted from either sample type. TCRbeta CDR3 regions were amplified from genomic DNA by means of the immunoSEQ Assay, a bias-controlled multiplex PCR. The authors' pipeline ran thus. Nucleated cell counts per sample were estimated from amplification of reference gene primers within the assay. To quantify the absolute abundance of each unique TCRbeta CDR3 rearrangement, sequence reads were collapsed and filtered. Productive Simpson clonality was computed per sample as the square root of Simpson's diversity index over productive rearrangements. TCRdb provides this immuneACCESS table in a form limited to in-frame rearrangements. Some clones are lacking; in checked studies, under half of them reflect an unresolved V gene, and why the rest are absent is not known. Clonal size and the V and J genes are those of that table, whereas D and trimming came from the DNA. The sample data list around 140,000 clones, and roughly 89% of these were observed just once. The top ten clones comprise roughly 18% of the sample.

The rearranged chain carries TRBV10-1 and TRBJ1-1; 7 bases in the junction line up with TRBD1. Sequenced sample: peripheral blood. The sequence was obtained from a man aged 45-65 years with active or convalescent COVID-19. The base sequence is TGCGCCAGCAGCCCGGGACAGACAAACACTGAAGCTTTCTTT. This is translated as CASSPGQTNTEAFF.